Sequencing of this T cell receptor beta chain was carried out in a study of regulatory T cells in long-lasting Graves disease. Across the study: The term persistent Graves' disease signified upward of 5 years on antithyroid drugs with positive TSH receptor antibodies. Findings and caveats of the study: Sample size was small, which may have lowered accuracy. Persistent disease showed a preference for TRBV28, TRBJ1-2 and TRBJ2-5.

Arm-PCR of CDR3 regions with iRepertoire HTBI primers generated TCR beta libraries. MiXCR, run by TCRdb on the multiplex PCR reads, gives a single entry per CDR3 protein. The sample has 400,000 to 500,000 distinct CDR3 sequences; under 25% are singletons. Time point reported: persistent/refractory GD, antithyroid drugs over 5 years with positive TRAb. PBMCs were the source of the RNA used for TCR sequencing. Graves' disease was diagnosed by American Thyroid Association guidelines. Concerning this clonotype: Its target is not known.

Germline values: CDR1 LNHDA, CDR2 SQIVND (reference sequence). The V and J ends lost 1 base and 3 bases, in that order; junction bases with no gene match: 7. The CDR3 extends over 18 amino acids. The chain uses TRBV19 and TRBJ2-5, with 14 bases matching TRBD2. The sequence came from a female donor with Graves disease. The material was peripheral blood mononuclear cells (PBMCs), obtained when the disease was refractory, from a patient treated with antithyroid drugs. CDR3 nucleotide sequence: TGTGCCAGTAGTATAGTTCTGACTAGCGGGAGGGACGAAGAGACCCAGTACTTC. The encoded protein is CASSIVLTSGRDEETQYF.